This T cell receptor beta chain originates from a study of beta chain features in type 1 diabetes. Study outcomes and limitations: Insertions at VDJ junctions were less frequent in type 1 diabetes patients. These patients also deleted more nucleotides at the same junctions. TCRB CDR3s from Type 1 diabetes patients were moderately but significantly shorter in all four CD4+ subsets. In the patient group, naive, central memory and Treg TCRB repertoires seemed more alike than in the healthy donor group.

Isolated RNA was reverse transcribed in full, so expressed TCRB transcripts were sequenced. Profiling relied on immunoSEQ multiplex PCR, and the TCRdb table lists in-frame clones only, not all of them. The data hold under 300,000 clones, with 11% observed a single time. Sorting based on CD45RO/CCR7/CD25/CD127/CD95/CD27 separated CD4+ naive, central memory, regulatory and stem cell-like memory cells. Germline V gene data show CDR1 as LGHNA and CDR2 as YNFKEQ. V lost 3 bases, J lost 2 bases, and 0 bases stayed unmatched. The CDR3 is 16 residues long. Points on this clone: Its matching antigen is unknown.

This TCR was recovered from a man between 25 and 39 years old with type 1 diabetes. The sequenced sample consisted of naive CD4+ T cells from blood. The rearrangement joins TRBV4-2 to TRBJ2-5, with 16 bases that match TRBD2. CDR3 nucleotides: TGTGCCAGCAGCCAGGGACTAGCGGGGGGGCAAGAGACCCAGTACTTC. Protein: CASSQGLAGGQETQYF.